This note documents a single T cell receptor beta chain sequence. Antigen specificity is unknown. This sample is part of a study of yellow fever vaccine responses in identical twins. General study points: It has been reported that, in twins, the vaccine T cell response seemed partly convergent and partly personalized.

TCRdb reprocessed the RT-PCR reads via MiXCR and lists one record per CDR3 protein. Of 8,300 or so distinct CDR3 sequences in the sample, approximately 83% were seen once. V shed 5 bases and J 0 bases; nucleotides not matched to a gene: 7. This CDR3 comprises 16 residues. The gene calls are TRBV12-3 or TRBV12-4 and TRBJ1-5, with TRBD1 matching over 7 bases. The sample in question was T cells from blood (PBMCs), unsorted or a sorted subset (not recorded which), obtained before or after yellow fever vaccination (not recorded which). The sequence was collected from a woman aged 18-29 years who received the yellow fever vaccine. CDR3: CASSRQGEYSNQPQHF. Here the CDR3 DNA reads TGTGCCAGCAGTCGACAGGGCGAGTATAGCAATCAGCCCCAGCATTTT.